One T cell receptor (beta chain) is described in this entry. The data originate from a study of blood T cell repertoires in COVID-19. For the study at large: COVID-19 samples collected from the United States, Italy and Spain covered acute and convalescent phases.

The method was immunoSEQ multiplex PCR; TCRdb's version includes in-frame clones alone and lacks a portion of them. The profile shows around 190,000 clones, around 90% of them singletons. V dropped 1 base and J dropped 7 bases, with 11 bases sitting between them. The CDR3 is made up of 14 amino acids. Germline-derived CDR1 and CDR2 are MNHNS and SASEGT. This TCR came from a human donor in a cohort sampled during active COVID-19. Material: peripheral blood. The chain has TRBV6-1 and TRBJ1-5; D is unresolved. For the CDR3, the DNA is TGTGCCAGCAGTGAAGGCGGAGGAAACCAGCCCCAGCATTTT. Its translation: CASSEGGGNQPQHF.